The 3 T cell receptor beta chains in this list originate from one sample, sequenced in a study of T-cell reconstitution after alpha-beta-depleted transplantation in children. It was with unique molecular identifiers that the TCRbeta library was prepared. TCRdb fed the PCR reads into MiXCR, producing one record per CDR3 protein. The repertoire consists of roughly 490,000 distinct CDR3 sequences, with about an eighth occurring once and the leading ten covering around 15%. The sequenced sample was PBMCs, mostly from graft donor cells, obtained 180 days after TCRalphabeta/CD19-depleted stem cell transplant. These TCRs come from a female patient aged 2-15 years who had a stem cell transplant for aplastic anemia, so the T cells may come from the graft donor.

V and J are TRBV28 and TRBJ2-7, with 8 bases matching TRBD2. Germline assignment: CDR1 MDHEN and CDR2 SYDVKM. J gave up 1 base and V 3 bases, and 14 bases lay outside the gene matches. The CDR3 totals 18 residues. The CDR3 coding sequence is TGTGCCAGCAGTTTCCCCCCCCGTCGGAGCGGGAGTTCCTACGAGCAGTACTTC. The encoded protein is CASSFPPRRSGSSYEQYF.

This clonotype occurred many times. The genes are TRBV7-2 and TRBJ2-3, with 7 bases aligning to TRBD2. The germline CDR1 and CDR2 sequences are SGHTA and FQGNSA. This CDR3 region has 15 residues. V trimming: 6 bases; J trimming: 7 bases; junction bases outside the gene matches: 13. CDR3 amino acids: CASRGGAGNLNTQYF. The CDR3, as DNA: TGTGCCAGCAGGGGGGGAGCGGGAAACTTGAATACGCAGTATTTT. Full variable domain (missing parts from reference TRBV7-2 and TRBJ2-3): GAGVSQSPSNKVTEKGKDVELRCDPISGHTALYWYRQSLGQGLEFLIYFQGNSAPDKSGLPSDRFSAERTGGSVSTLTIQRTQQEDSAVYLCASRGGAGNLNTQYFGPGTRLTVL.

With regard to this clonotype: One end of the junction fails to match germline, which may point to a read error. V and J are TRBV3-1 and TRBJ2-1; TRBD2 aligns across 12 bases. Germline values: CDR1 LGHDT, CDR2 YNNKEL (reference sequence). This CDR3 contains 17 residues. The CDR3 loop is CACSQRSTSGSYNEQFF. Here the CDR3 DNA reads TGTGCCTGCAGCCAAAGGTCGACTAGCGGGAGTTACAATGAGCAGTTCTTC.